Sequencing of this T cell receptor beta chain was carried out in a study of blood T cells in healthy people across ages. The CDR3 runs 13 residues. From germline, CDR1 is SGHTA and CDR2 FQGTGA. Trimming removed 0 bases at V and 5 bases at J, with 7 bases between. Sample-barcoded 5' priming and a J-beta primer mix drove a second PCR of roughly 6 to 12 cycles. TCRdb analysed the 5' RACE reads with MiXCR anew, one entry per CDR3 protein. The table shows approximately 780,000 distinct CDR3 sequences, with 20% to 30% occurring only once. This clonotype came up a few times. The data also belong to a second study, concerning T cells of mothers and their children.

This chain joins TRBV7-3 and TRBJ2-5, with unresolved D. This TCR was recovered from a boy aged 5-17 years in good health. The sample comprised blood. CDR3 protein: CASSLTASETQYF. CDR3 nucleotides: TGTGCCAGCAGCTTAACGGCTAGTGAGACCCAGTACTTC.